The 9 T cell receptor beta chains in this list originate from one sample, sequenced in a study of CD8+CD57+ T cells in acquired aplastic anemia. It was patients with CD8+CD57+ cell expansion by flow cytometry who were chosen for sequencing. Profiling that covered TCR beta VDJ and CDR3 relied on genomic DNA as its template. One entry per CDR3 protein results from TCRdb running MiXCR on the reads. The sample contains about 250,000 distinct CDR3 sequences, around 45% of which appear only once. Material: sorted CD4+, CD8+, or CD8+CD57+ T cells (not recorded which) from PBMCs. The receptor set was obtained from a human donor with aplastic anemia.

This clonotype has a count of ten or more. The DNA for the CDR3 is TGTGCCACCAGTGGGAGGTCATCCTACGAGCAGTACTTC. Translating gives CATSGRSSYEQYF. The chain has TRBV24-1 and TRBJ2-7, with a tentative D call TRBD2 (5 bases). V was cut by 5 bases and J by 1 base, with 8 bases left in between. Germline assignment: CDR1 KGHDR and CDR2 SFDVKD. CDR3 size: 13 residues.

In this sample, this clonotype turned up a few times. V and J are TRBV27 and TRBJ2-1; no reliable D call. Trimming left V 3 bases short and J 0 bases short, with 6 bases between. Germline V lookup: CDR1 MNHEY, CDR2 SMNVEV (reference sequence). CDR3 length: 14 residues. CDR3 residues: CASSFVGSYNEQFF. In DNA form, the CDR3 reads TGTGCCAGCAGTTTTGTAGGCTCCTACAATGAGCAGTTCTTC.

This clonotype has at least ten counts. The V and J genes are TRBV20-1 and TRBJ1-1; maybe TRBD1 (5 bases). Germline assignment: CDR1 DFQATT and CDR2 SNEGSKA (reference sequence). The germline V and J ends were trimmed by 2 bases and 3 bases, with 7 bases remaining between them. The CDR3 runs 12 residues. The chain's CDR3 is CSARSGDTEAFF. In DNA, the CDR3 is TGCAGTGCTAGATCGGGGGACACTGAAGCTTTCTTT.

The chain couples TRBV15 to TRBJ2-3, with TRBD2 matching 9 bases. V lost 0 bases, J lost 0 bases, and 1 base stayed unmatched. CDR1 and CDR2 (germline): LNHNV, YYDKDF (reference sequence). This CDR3 has 16 residues. CDR3 sequence: CATSRDSGGSTDTQYF. As DNA, the CDR3 is TGTGCCACCAGCAGAGATAGCGGGGGTAGCACAGATACGCAGTATTTT.

With respect to this clonotype: It may be a read error: a sequence one base away is much more abundant. The V call is TRBV5-1, the J call TRBJ2-7, with D possibly being TRBD1 (6 bases). The CDR3 length is 16 residues. Trimming cost V 4 bases and J 6 bases, with 23 bases left between them. CDR1 and CDR2 (germline): SGHRS, YFSETQ. The CDR3 loop reads CASSIDHVTGLAEQYF. The CDR3, as DNA: TGCGCCAGCAGCATAGACCATGTAACAGGGTTGGCCGAGCAGTACTTC.

The V call is TRBV5-1, the J call TRBJ2-7; possibly TRBD1 or TRBD2 for D (5 bases each). The V end was cut by 0 bases, the J end by 5 bases, with 15 bases between. Germline V gene lookup returns CDR1 SGHRS and CDR2 YFSETQ. This CDR3 is built from 15 residues. This CDR3 reads CASSLGGGRVDEQYV. The DNA of the CDR3 is TGCGCCAGCAGCTTGGGGGGCGGGCGAGTGGACGAGCAGTACGTC.

The table lists this clonotype with many counts. V gene TRBV20-1 combines with J gene TRBJ2-1, with D perhaps TRBD1 or TRBD2 (5 bases each). Trimming cost V 3 bases and J 0 bases, with 18 bases left between them. This CDR3 comprises 17 residues. Per the germline V gene, CDR1 is DFQATT and CDR2 is SNEGSKA (reference sequence). The CDR3: CSASDGGIVDSYNEQFF. The CDR3 bases are TGCAGTGCTAGTGATGGGGGAATTGTAGACTCCTACAATGAGCAGTTCTTC.

This clonotype came up many times. CDR3 protein: CASSEGSGAAGELFF. The CDR3 DNA reads TGTGCCAGCAGTGAAGGATCAGGGGCCGCCGGGGAGCTGTTTTTT. V gene TRBV6-1 combines with J gene TRBJ2-2, with D possibly matching TRBD1 (6 bases). The V end lost 1 base, the J end lost 6 bases, and 12 bases lay between the germline ends. This CDR3 region has 15 residues. Germline assignment: CDR1 MNHNS and CDR2 SASEGT.

The table lists this clonotype with many counts. The chain employs TRBV5-8 and TRBJ2-1; weak D call: TRBD1 (6 bases). CDR1 and CDR2 from the germline V gene are SGHTS and YDEGEE. The CDR3 consists of 15 residues. Trimming removed 0 bases from V and 2 bases from J, with 9 bases in between. Here the CDR3 reads CASSLDRDPYNEQFF. The CDR3 nucleotides are TGTGCCAGCAGCTTGGACAGGGATCCCTACAATGAGCAGTTCTTC.